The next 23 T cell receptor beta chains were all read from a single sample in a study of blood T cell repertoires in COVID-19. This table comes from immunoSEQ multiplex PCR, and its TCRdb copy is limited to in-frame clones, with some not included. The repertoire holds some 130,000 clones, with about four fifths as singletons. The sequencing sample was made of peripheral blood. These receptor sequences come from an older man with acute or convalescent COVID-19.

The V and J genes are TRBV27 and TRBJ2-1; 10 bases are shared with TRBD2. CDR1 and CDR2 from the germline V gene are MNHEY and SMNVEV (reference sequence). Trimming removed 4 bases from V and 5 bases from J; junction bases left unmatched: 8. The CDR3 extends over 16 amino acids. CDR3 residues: CASSSVAGGPHNEQFF. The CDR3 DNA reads TGTGCCAGCAGTTCCGTAGCGGGGGGCCCTCACAATGAGCAGTTCTTC.

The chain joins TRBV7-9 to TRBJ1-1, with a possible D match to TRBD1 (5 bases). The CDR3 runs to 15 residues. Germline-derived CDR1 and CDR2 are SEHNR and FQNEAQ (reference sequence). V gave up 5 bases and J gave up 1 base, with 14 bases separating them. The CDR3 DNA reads TGTGCCAGCAGCCCCCAGGACGGGGGGAACACTGAAGCTTTCTTT. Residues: CASSPQDGGNTEAFF.

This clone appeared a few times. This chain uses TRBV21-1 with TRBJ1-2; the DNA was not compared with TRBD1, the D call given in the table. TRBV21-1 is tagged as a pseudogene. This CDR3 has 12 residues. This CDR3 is CASATPGGGYTF. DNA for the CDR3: TGTGCCAGCGCCACCCCAGGGGGTGGCTACACCTTC.

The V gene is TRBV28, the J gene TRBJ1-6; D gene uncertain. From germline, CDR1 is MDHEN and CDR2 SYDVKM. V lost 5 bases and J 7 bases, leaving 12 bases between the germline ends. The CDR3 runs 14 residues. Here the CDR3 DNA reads TGTGCCAGCAGTCTCCGGTCCATCAATTCACCCCTCCACTTT. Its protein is CASSLRSINSPLHF. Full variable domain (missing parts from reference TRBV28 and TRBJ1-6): DVKVTQSSRYLVKRTGEKVFLECVQDMDHENMFWYRQDPGLGLRLIYFSYDVKMKEKGDIPEGYSVSREKKERFSLILESASTNQTSMYLCASSLRSINSPLHFGNGTRLTVT.

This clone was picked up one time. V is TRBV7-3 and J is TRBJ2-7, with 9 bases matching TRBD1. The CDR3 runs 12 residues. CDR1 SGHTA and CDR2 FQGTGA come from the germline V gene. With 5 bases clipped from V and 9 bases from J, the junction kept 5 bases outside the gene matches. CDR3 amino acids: CASSAGTGMQYF. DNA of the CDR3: TGTGCCAGCAGCGCCGGGACAGGGATGCAGTACTTC.

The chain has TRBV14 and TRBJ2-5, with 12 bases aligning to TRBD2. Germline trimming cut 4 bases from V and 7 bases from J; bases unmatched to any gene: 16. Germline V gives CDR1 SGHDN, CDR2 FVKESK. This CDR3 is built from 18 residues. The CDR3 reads CASSPRTSGATPSRTQYF. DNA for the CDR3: TGTGCCAGCAGCCCTAGGACTAGCGGGGCGACCCCCAGCAGGACCCAGTACTTC.

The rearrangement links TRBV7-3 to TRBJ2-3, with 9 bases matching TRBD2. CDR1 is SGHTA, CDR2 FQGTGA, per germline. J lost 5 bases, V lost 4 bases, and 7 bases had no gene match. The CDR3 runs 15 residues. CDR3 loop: CASSSTSGFLDTQYF. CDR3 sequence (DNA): TGTGCCAGCAGCTCTACTAGCGGGTTCCTAGATACGCAGTATTTT.

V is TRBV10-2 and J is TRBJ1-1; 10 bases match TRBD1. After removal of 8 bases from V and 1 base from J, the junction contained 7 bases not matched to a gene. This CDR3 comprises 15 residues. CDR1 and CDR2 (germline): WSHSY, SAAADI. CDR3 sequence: CASQGQGNWNTEAFF. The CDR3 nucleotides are TGCGCCAGCCAGGGACAGGGGAATTGGAACACTGAAGCTTTCTTT.

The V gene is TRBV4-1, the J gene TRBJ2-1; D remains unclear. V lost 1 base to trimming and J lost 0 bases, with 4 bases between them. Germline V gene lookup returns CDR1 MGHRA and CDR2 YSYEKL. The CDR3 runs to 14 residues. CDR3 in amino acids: CASSQGGSYNEQFF. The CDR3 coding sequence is TGCGCCAGCAGCCAAGGCGGCTCCTACAATGAGCAGTTCTTC.

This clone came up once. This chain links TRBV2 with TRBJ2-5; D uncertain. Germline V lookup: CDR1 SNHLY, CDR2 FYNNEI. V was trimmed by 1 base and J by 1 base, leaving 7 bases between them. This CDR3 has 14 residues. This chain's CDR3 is CASSEGTGQETQYF. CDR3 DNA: TGTGCCAGCAGTGAAGGCACGGGCCAAGAGACCCAGTACTTC.

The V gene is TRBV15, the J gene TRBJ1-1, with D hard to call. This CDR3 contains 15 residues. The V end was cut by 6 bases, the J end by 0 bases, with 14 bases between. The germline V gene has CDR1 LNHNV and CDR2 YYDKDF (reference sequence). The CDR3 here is CATRGSNLLNTEAFF. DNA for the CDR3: TGTGCCACCAGGGGCAGCAACTTATTGAACACTGAAGCTTTCTTT.

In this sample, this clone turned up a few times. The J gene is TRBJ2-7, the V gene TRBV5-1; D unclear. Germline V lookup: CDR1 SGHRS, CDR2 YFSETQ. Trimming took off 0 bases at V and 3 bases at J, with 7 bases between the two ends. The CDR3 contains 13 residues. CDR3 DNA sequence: TGCGCCAGCAGCTTGGAACAAGTCTACGAGCAGTACTTC. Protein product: CASSLEQVYEQYF.

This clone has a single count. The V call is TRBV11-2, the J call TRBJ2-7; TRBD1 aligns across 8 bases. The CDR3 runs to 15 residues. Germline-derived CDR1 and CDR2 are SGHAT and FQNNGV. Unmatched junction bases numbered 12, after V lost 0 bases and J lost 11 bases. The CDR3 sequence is CASSLDDRDRTPKYF. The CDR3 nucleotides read TGTGCCAGCAGCTTAGATGACCGGGACAGGACACCTAAGTACTTC. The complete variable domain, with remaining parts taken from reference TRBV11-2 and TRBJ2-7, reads EAGVAQSPRYKIIEKRQSVAFWCNPISGHATLYWYQQILGQGPKLLIQFQNNGVVDDSQLPKDRFSAERLKGVDSTLKIQPAKLEDSAVYLCASSLDDRDRTPKYFGPGTRLTVT.

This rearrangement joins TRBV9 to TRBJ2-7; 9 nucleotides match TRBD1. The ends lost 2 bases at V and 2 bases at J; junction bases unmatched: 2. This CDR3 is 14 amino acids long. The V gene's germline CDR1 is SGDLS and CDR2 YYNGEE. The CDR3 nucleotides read TGTGCCAGCAGCGTCGGACAGGGGCCCTACGAGCAGTACTTC. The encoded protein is CASSVGQGPYEQYF.

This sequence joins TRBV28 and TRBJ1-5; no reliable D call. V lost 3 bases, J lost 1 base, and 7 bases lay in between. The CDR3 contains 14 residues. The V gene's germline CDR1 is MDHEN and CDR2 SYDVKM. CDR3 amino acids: CASSFYASNQPQHF. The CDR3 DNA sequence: TGTGCCAGCAGTTTTTACGCGAGCAATCAGCCCCAGCATTTT.

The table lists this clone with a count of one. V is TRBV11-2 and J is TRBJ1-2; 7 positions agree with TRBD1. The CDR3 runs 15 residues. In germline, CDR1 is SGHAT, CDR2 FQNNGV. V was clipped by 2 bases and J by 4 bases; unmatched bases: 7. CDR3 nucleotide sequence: TGTGCCAGCAGCTTAAATACGGGACAGACCTATGGCTACACCTTC. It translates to CASSLNTGQTYGYTF.

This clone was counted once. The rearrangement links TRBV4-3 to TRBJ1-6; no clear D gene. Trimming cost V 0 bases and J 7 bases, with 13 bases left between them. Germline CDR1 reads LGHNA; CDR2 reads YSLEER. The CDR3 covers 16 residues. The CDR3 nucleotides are TGCGCCAGCAGCCAAGACCGCCATCTAAACAATTCACCCCTCCACTTT. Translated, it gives CASSQDRHLNNSPLHF.

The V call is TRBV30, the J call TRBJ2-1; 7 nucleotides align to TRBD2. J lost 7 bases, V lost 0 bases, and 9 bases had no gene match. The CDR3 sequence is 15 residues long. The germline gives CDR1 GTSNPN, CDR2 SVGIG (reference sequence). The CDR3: CAWSVASGGRNEQFF. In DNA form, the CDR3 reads TGTGCCTGGAGTGTAGCTAGCGGTGGGAGGAATGAGCAGTTCTTC. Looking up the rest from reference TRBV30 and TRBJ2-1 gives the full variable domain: SQTIHQWPATLVQPVGSPLSLECTVEGTSNPNLYWYRQAAGRGLQLLFYSVGIGQISSEVPQNLSASRPQDRQFILSSKKLLLSDSGFYLCAWSVASGGRNEQFFGPGTRLTVL.

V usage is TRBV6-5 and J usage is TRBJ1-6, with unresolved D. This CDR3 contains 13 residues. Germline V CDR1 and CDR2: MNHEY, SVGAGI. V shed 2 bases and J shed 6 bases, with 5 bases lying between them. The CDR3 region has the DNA TGTGCCAGCAGTTACGAGGGTAATTCACCCCTCCACTTT. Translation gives CASSYEGNSPLHF.

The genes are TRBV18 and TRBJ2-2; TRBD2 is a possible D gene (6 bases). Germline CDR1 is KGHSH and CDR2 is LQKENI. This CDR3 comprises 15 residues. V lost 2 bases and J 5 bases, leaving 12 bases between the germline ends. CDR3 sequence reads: CASSPAAGRTGELFF. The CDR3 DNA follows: TGTGCCAGCTCACCAGCGGCGGGGAGGACCGGGGAGCTGTTTTTT.

In nucleotides, the CDR3 is TGCGCCAGCAGCCACAACTCAGACTTCTTTTGGGAAAAACTGTTTTTT. Amino acid sequence: CASSHNSDFFWEKLFF. V usage is TRBV4-1 and J usage is TRBJ1-4; D is unresolved. V gave up 3 bases and J gave up 8 bases, with 19 bases separating them. This CDR3 has 16 residues. Germline CDR1 and CDR2: MGHRA and YSYEKL.

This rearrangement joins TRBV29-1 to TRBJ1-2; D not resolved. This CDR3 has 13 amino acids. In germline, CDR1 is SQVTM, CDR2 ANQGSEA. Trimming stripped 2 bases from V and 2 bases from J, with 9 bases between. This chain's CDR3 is CSVERDINYGYTF. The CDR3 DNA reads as TGCAGCGTTGAACGGGATATCAACTATGGCTACACCTTC.

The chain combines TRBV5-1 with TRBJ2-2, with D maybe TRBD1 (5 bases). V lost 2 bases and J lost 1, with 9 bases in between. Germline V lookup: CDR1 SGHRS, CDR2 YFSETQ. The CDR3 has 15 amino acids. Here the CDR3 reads CASSLRTQNTGELFF. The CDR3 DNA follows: TGCGCCAGCAGCTTAAGGACACAGAACACCGGGGAGCTGTTTTTT.